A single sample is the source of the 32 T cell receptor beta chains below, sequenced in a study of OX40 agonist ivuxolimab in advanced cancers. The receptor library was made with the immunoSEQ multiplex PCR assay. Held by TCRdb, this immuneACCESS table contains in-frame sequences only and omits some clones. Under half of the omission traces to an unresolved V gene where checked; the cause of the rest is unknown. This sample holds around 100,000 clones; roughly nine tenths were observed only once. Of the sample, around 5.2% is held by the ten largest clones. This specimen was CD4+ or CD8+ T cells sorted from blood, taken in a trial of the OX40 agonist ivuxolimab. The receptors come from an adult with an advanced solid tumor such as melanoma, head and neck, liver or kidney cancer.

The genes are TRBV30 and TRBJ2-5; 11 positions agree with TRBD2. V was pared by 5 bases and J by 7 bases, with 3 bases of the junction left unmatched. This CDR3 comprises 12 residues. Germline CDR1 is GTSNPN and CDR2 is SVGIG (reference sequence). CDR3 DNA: TGTGCCTGGGTAGCGGGAGGGGGGACCCAGTACTTC. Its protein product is CAWVAGGGTQYF.

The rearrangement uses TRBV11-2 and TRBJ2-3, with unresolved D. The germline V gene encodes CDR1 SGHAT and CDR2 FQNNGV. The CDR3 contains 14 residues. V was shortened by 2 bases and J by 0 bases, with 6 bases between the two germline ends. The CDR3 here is CASSLIGSTDTQYF. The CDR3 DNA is TGTGCCAGCAGCTTAATCGGTAGCACAGATACGCAGTATTTT.

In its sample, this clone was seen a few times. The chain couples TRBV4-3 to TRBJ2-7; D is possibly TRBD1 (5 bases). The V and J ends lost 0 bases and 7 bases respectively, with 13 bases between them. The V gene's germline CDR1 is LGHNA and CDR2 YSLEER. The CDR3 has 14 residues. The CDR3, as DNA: TGCGCCAGCAGCCAAGAGGCAGGGCTACGAGAGCAGTACTTC. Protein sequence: CASSQEAGLREQYF.

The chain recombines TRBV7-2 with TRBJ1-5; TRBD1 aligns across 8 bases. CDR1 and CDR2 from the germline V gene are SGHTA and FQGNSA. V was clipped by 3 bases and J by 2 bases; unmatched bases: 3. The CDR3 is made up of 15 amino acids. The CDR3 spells CASSLQGAGNQPQHF. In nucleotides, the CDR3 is TGTGCCAGCAGCTTGCAGGGGGCCGGCAATCAGCCCCAGCATTTT.

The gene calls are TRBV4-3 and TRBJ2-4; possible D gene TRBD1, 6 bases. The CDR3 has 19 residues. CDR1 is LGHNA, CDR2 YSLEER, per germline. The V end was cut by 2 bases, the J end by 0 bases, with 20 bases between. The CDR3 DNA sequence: TGCGCCAGCAGCCAACCCGGGACATCTCTCGCTCTAGCCAAAAACATTCAGTACTTC. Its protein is CASSQPGTSLALAKNIQYF.

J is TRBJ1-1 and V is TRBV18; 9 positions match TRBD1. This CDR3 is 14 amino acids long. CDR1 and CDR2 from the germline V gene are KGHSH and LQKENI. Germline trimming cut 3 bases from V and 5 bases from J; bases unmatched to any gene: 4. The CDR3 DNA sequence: TGTGCCAGCTCACCGCGACAGGGGGAGACTGAAGCTTTCTTT. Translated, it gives CASSPRQGETEAFF.

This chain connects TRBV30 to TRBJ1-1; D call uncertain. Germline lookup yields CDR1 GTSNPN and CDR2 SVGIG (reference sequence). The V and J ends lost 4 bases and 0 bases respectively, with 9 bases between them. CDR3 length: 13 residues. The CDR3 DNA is TGTGCCTGGATGGCAGGAATGAACACTGAAGCTTTCTTT. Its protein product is CAWMAGMNTEAFF.

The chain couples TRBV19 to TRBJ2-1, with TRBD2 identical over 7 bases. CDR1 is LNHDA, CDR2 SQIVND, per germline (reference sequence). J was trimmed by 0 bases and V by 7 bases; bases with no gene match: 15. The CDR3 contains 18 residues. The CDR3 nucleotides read TGTGCCAGTACCAATCGATGGACTAGTAGATACTCCTACAATGAGCAGTTCTTC. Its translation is CASTNRWTSRYSYNEQFF.

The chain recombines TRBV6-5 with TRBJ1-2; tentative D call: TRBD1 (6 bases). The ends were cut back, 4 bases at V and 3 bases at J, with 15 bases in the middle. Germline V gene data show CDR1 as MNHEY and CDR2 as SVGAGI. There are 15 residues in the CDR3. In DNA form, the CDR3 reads TGTGCCAGCAGTTCCGCAGGGGCGAGAGACTATGGCTACACCTTC. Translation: CASSSAGARDYGYTF.

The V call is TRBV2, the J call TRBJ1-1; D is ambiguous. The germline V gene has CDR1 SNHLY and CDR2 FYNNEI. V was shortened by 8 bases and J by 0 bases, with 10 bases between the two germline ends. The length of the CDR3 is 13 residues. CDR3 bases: TGTGCCAGCCACACGGATATGAACACTGAAGCTTTCTTT. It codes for CASHTDMNTEAFF.

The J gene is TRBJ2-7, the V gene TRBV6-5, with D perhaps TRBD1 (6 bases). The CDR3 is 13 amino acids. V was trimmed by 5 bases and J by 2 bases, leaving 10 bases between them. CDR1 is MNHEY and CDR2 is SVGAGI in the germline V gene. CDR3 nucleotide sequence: TGTGCCAGCAGTCCCGGGACACCCTACGAGCAGTACTTC. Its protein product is CASSPGTPYEQYF.

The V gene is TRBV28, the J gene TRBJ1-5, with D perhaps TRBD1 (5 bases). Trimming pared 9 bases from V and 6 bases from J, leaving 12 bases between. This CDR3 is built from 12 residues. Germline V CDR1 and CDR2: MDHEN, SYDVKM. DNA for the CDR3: TGTGCCAGTTGCCGGGACCGTCAGCCCCAGCATTTT. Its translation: CASCRDRQPQHF.

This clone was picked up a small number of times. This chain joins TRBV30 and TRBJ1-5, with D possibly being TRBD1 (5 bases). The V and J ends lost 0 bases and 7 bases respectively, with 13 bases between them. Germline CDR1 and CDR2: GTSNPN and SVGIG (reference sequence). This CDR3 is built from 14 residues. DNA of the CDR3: TGTGCCTGGAGTGTACTTAACGGGGACCAGCCCCAGCATTTT. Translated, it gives CAWSVLNGDQPQHF. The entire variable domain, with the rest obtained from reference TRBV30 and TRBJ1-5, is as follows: SQTIHQWPATLVQPVGSPLSLECTVEGTSNPNLYWYRQAAGRGLQLLFYSVGIGQISSEVPQNLSASRPQDRQFILSSKKLLLSDSGFYLCAWSVLNGDQPQHFGDGTRLSIL.

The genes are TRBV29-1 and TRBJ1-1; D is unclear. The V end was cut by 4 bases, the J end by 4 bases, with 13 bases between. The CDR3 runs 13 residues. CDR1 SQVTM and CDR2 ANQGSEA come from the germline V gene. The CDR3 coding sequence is TGCAGCGTTGCCTTGTACGCGGGCACTGAAGCTTTCTTT. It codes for CSVALYAGTEAFF.

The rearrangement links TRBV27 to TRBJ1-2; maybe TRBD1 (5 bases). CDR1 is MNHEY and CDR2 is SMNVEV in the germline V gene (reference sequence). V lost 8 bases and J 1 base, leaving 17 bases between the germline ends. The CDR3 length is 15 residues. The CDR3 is CASRLLGRFNYGYTF. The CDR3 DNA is TGTGCCAGCCGGCTCTTGGGGCGGTTTAACTATGGCTACACCTTC.

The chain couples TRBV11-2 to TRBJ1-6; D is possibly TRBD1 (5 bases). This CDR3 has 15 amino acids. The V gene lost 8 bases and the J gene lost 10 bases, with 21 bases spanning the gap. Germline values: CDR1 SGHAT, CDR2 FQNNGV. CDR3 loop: CASLGDRGKLSPLHF. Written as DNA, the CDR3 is TGTGCCAGCTTGGGGGACCGAGGGAAATTATCACCCCTCCACTTT.

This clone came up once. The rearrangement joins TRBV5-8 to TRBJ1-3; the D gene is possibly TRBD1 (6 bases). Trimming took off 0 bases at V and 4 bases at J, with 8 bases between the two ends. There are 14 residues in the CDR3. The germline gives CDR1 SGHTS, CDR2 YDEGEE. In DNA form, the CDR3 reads TGTGCCAGCAGCTTGGGACAGGTCGGAAACACCATATATTTT. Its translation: CASSLGQVGNTIYF.

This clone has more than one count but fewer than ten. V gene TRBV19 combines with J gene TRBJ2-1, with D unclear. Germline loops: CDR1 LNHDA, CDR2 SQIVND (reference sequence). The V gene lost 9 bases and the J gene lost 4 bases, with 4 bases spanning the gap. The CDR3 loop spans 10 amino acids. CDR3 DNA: TGTGCCAGCGGTTACAATGAGCAGTTCTTC. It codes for CASGYNEQFF.

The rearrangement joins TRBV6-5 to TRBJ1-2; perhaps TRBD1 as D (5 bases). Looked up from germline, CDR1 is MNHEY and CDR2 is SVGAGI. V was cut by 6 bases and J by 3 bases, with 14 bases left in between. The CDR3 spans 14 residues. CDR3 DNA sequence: TGTGCCAGCAGCGGGGACGGCTATTACTATGGCTACACCTTC. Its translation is CASSGDGYYYGYTF.

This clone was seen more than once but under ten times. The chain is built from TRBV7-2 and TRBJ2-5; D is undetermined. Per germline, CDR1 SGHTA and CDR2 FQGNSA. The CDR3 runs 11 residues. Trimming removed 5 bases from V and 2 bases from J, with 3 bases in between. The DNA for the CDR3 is TGTGCCAGCAGCCCACAAGAGACCCAGTACTTC. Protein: CASSPQETQYF.

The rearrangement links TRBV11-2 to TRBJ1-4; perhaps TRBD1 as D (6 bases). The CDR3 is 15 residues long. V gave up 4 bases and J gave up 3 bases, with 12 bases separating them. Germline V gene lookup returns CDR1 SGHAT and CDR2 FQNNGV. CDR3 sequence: CASSSVDSPNEKLFF. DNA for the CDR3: TGTGCCAGCAGCTCGGTGGACAGCCCTAATGAAAAACTGTTTTTT.

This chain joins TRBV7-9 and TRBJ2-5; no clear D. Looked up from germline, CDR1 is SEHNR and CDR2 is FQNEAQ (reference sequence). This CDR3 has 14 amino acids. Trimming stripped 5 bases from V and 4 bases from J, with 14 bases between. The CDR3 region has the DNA TGTGCCAGCAGCCCCTCGCTGCGTACAGAGACCCAGTACTTC. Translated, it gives CASSPSLRTETQYF.

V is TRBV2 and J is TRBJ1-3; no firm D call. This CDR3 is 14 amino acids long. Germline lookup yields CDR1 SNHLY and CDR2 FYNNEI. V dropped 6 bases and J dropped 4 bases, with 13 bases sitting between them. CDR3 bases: TGTGCCAGCAGCGCCCTTGGCGTCGGAAACACCATATATTTT. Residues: CASSALGVGNTIYF.

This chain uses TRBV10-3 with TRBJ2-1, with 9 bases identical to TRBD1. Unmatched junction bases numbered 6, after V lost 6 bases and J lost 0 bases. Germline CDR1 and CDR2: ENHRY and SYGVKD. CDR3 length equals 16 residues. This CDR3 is CAISMRQGGSYNEQFF. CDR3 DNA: TGTGCCATCAGCATGCGACAGGGGGGCTCCTACAATGAGCAGTTCTTC.

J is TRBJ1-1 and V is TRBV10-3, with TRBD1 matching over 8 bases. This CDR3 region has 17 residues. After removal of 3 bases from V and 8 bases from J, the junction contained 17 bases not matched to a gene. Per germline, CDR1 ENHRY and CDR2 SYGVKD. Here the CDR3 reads CAISESGTGGGHREAFF. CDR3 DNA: TGTGCCATCAGTGAAAGCGGGACAGGTGGCGGCCACCGGGAAGCTTTCTTT.

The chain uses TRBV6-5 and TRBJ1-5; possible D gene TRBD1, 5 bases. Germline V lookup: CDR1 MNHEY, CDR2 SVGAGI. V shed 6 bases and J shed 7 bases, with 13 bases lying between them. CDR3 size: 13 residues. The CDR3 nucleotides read TGTGCCAGCAGCCCCCAAGGGGAACAGCCCCAGCATTTT. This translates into CASSPQGEQPQHF.

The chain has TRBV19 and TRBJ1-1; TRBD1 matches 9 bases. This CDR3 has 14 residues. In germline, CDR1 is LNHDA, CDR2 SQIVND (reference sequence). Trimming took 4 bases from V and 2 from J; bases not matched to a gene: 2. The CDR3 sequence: CASSKDRGNTEAFF. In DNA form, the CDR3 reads TGTGCCAGTAGTAAGGACAGGGGAAACACTGAAGCTTTCTTT.

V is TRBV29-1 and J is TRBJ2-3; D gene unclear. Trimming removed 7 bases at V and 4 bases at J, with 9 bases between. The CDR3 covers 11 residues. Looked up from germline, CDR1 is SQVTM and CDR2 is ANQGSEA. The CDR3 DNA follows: TGCAGCGCTCCCATTGCAGATACGCAGTATTTT. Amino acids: CSAPIADTQYF.

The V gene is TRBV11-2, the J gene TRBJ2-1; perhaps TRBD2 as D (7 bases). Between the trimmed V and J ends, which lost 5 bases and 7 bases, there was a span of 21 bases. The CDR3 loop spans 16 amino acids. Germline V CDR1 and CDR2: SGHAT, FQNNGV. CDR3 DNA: TGTGCCAGCAGCCTCAATTTGGGGGGGCTAGCAAATGAGCAGTTCTTC. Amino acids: CASSLNLGGLANEQFF.

CDR3 DNA sequence: TGTGCTAGTGGTTTGTCCCGACAGGGTCACACTGAAGCTTTCTTT. Its translation: CASGLSRQGHTEAFF. The rearrangement links TRBV12-5 to TRBJ1-1, with TRBD1 identical over 7 bases. This CDR3 region has 15 residues. The germline V gene has CDR1 LGHNT and CDR2 FRNRAP. Germline trimming cut 2 bases from V and 3 bases from J; bases unmatched to any gene: 6.

CDR3 nucleotides: TGTGCCAGCAGTAGCCTAGCTAGGCGGGAGGGCCAGGACCCCCAAGAGACCCAGTACTTC. Amino acids: CASSSLARREGQDPQETQYF. The chain links TRBV27 to TRBJ2-5, with 9 bases fitting TRBD2. Germline assignment: CDR1 MNHEY and CDR2 SMNVEV (reference sequence). The length of the CDR3 is 20 residues. After removal of 5 bases from V and 1 base from J, the junction contained 20 bases not matched to a gene.

CDR3 in amino acids: CASRGGWETQYF. In nucleotides, the CDR3 is TGTGCCTCCCGGGGAGGGTGGGAGACCCAGTACTTC. The chain couples TRBV19 to TRBJ2-5; 7 bases are a match to TRBD2. This CDR3 contains 12 residues. V shed 11 bases and J 5 bases; nucleotides not matched to a gene: 8. Germline loops: CDR1 LNHDA, CDR2 SQIVND (reference sequence).